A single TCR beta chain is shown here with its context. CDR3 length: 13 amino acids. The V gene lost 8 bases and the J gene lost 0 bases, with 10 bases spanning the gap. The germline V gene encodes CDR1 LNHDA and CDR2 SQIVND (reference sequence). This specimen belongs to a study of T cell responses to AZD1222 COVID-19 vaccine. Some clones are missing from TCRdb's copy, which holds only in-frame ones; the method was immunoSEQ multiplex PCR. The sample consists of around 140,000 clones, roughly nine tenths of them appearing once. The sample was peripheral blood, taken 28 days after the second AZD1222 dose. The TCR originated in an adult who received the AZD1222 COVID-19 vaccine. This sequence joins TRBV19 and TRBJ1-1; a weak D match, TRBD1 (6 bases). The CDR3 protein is CASSTGVNTEAFF. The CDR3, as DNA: TGTGCCAGTTCGACAGGAGTGAACACTGAAGCTTTCTTT.